This T cell receptor (beta chain) was recovered during a study of shared clonotypes between healthy human individuals. Study-wide results and limits: For naive CD4 cells, roughly 5.5% of clonotypes were shared across a few donors. Sequencing depth was predicted to influence how clonotypes are shared among donors.

In the CD4+ fraction, cells were divided into CD45RA+ naive and CD45RA-negative memory subsets. The CDR3 consists of 13 residues. The germline V gene has CDR1 SQVTM and CDR2 ANQGSEA. V shed 5 bases, J shed 6 bases, and the junction held 9 bases outside the gene matches. On this clone itself: Its antigen is as yet unknown.

Per sorted-subset replicate PCR, input was 200 to 250 ng DNA, representing 30,000 to 35,000 T cell genomes. Clones were read by immunoSEQ multiplex PCR, and TCRdb kept only the in-frame ones, dropping some. The repertoire holds over a million clones, with approximately 98.5% as singletons. The sequence derives from a man younger than 40 in good health. The genes are TRBV29-1 and TRBJ2-7; TRBD1 aligns across 8 bases. Sample: naive CD4+ T cells sorted from blood. The subset denotes: CD45RA+ positively selected. CDR3 protein: CSVSGTGAPEQYF. The CDR3 DNA sequence: TGCAGCGTTTCCGGGACAGGCGCCCCCGAGCAGTACTTC.